This entry lists 31 T cell receptor beta chains sequenced from one sample in a study of blood T cells in healthy people across ages. Alongside a J-beta primer mix, a sample-barcoded 5' primer served in a second PCR lasting roughly 7 to 11 cycles. TCRdb called the 5' RACE reads again in MiXCR, with one record for every CDR3 protein. The sample contains fewer than 900,000 distinct CDR3 sequences, roughly 45% of which appear only once. Sequencing input: blood. Receptors originate from a woman in her sixties in good health.

V and J are TRBV7-3 and TRBJ1-2; 12 nucleotides match TRBD1. The CDR3 is made up of 13 amino acids. V dropped 5 bases and J dropped 10; count of bases not matched to a gene: 5. Germline V gene lookup returns CDR1 SGHTA and CDR2 FQGTGA. CDR3 protein: CASSPGTGGDYTF. CDR3 coding DNA: TGTGCCAGCAGCCCAGGGACAGGGGGCGACTACACCTTC.

This clonotype was found a few times. This chain links TRBV20-1 with TRBJ2-5, with TRBD2 identical over 15 bases. CDR1 and CDR2 (germline): DFQATT, SNEGSKA (reference sequence). V shed 6 bases and J 0 bases; nucleotides not matched to a gene: 5. This CDR3 has 16 residues. In DNA, the CDR3 is TGCAGTGCAACCGGGACTAGCGGGAGGTACCAAGAGACCCAGTACTTC. It codes for CSATGTSGRYQETQYF.

In its sample, this clonotype was seen a few times. The chain carries TRBV20-1 and TRBJ2-7; D is unclear. Trimming removed 1 base from V and 3 bases from J, with 7 bases in between. Germline V gene sequence: CDR1 DFQATT, CDR2 SNEGSKA (reference sequence). The CDR3 totals 12 residues. The CDR3 here is CSARVPNYEQYF. The CDR3 nucleotides read TGCAGTGCTAGAGTCCCAAACTACGAGCAGTACTTC.

The chain recombines TRBV12-3 or TRBV12-4 with TRBJ2-7, with TRBD1 matching over 10 bases. This CDR3 is built from 15 residues. J was trimmed by 3 bases and V by 4 bases; bases with no gene match: 6. CDR3 DNA sequence: TGTGCCAGCAGTTCTCCCGGGACAGGGGTCTACGAGCAGTACTTC. Its translation is CASSSPGTGVYEQYF.

The chain has TRBV20-1 and TRBJ2-7; TRBD2 is a possible D gene (5 bases). In germline, CDR1 is DFQATT, CDR2 SNEGSKA (reference sequence). V dropped 1 base and J dropped 3 bases, with 7 bases sitting between them. CDR3 length equals 12 residues. The DNA for the CDR3 is TGCAGTGCTAGAGGAGGGAACTACGAGCAGTACTTC. Protein sequence: CSARGGNYEQYF.

J is TRBJ2-1 and V is TRBV29-1, with 7 bases identical to TRBD2. Germline V lookup: CDR1 SQVTM, CDR2 ANQGSEA. The CDR3 contains 16 residues. Unmatched junction bases numbered 15, after V lost 7 bases and J lost 3 bases. The CDR3 DNA sequence: TGCAGCGCGCAGGGTGCTGGGCTAGCGGACTACAATGAGCAGTTCTTC. Amino acids: CSAQGAGLADYNEQFF.

The V and J genes are TRBV5-6 and TRBJ2-5; D is possibly TRBD2 (6 bases). The J call may be in error: the DNA end matches TRBJ2-7 better. Germline CDR1 SGHDT, CDR2 YYEEEE. The CDR3 spans 13 residues. For the CDR3, the DNA is TGTGCCAGCAGCCGGTCGGGGGTCCCCGAGCAGTACTTC. This codes for CASSRSGVPEQYF.

This chain's CDR3 is CSALQGRGIRLAKNIQYF. DNA for the CDR3: TGCAGTGCCCTTCAGGGCAGGGGGATTCGACTGGCCAAAAACATTCAGTACTTC. The chain joins TRBV20-1 to TRBJ2-4; 7 nucleotides align to TRBD1. The CDR3 spans 18 residues. V shed 6 bases, J shed 1 base, and the junction held 18 bases outside the gene matches. Germline CDR1 DFQATT, CDR2 SNEGSKA (reference sequence).

V is TRBV7-8 and J is TRBJ1-2; D gene ambiguous. The CDR3 is 14 residues long. The germline V gene has CDR1 SGHVS and CDR2 FQNEAQ. Trimming cost V 5 bases and J 4 bases, with 14 bases left between them. The CDR3 DNA is TGTGCCAGCAGCCCCATGGCCGTTCCCTATGGCTACACCTTC. Protein: CASSPMAVPYGYTF.

The rearrangement uses TRBV20-1 and TRBJ1-4, with TRBD1 as a possible D gene (5 bases). The CDR3 sequence is 13 residues long. CDR1 is DFQATT and CDR2 is SNEGSKA in the germline V gene (reference sequence). The ends were cut back, 6 bases at V and 1 base at J, with 9 bases in the middle. The CDR3 sequence is CSARDGTNEKLFF. DNA for the CDR3: TGCAGTGCCAGGGACGGAACTAATGAAAAACTGTTTTTT.

About this clonotype itself: One end of the junction fails to match germline, which may point to a read error. The chain couples TRBV7-2 to TRBJ2-7; 11 bases fit TRBD1. The DNA end is a closer match to TRBJ2-5, so the J assignment may be wrong. CDR3 length: 14 residues. The germline V gene has CDR1 SGHTA and CDR2 FQGNSA. The CDR3 loop is CVSSWDRGIETQYF. Here the CDR3 DNA reads TGTGTCAGCAGCTGGGACAGGGGGATCGAGACCCAGTACTTC.

This clonotype appeared once. The genes are TRBV11-2 and TRBJ2-3; D is ambiguous. Germline lookup yields CDR1 SGHAT and CDR2 FQNNGV. This CDR3 contains 22 residues. Deletions cut 3 bases from V and 0 bases from J, with 31 bases between. CDR3 sequence reads: CASSFPDEMGPLPFTSTDTQYF. The CDR3 DNA follows: TGTGCCAGCAGCTTCCCAGACGAGATGGGTCCACTGCCCTTCACTAGCACAGATACGCAGTATTTT.

In regard to this clonotype: Being one base from a much bigger clone, this may be a read error. The V and J genes are TRBV20-1 and TRBJ2-1; D perhaps matches TRBD2 (6 bases). Germline CDR1 is DFQATT and CDR2 is SNEGSKA (reference sequence). The CDR3 length is 13 residues. CDR3 in amino acids: CSASGRAYNERFF. The DNA of the CDR3 is TGCAGTGCCAGCGGGCGGGCGTACAATGAGCGGTTCTTC.

This clonotype was seen more than once but under ten times. V gene TRBV10-3 combines with J gene TRBJ2-7; no reliable D call. This CDR3 contains 12 residues. Trimming cost V 6 bases and J 3 bases, with 9 bases left between them. Per the germline V gene, CDR1 is ENHRY and CDR2 is SYGVKD. The CDR3: CAISPDLYEQYF. The CDR3 DNA reads TGTGCCATCAGCCCAGACCTCTACGAGCAGTACTTC.

This clonotype was observed a single time. This chain links TRBV6-2 or TRBV6-3 with TRBJ2-1; 9 bases map to TRBD2. The CDR3 covers 15 residues. Germline CDR1 and CDR2: MNHEY and SVGEGT. The ends lost 7 bases at V and 7 bases at J; junction bases unmatched: 11. CDR3 in amino acids: CASTPGGGEQNEQFF. The CDR3, as DNA: TGTGCCAGCACCCCCGGCGGGGGGGAGCAAAATGAGCAGTTCTTC.

The chain is built from TRBV18 and TRBJ1-3; D unresolved. Germline lookup yields CDR1 KGHSH and CDR2 LQKENI. The CDR3 runs to 14 residues. Trimming removed 3 bases at V and 4 bases at J, with 10 bases between. The CDR3, as DNA: TGTGCCAGCTCACCCGGAAAGGCAGGAAACACCATATATTTT. Protein sequence: CASSPGKAGNTIYF.

V gene TRBV27 combines with J gene TRBJ2-1; no clear D. The CDR3 totals 14 residues. The germline gives CDR1 MNHEY, CDR2 SMNVEV (reference sequence). Trimming removed 6 bases from V and 6 bases from J, with 15 bases in between. The CDR3 sequence: CASSPTLVGNEQFF. CDR3 bases: TGTGCCAGCAGCCCCACCCTAGTTGGCAATGAGCAGTTCTTC.

J is TRBJ2-5 and V is TRBV5-1; a weak D match, TRBD2 (6 bases). V was trimmed by 4 bases and J by 2 bases, leaving 15 bases between them. Germline V CDR1 and CDR2: SGHRS, YFSETQ. This CDR3 is 15 amino acids long. As DNA, the CDR3 is TGCGCCAGCAGCACTCAAGGGACTGTACAAGAGACCCAGTACTTC. This encodes CASSTQGTVQETQYF.

This clonotype was picked up many times. This sequence joins TRBV3-1 and TRBJ2-7, with 7 bases matching TRBD1. The CDR3 consists of 14 residues. After removal of 5 bases from V and 0 bases from J, the junction contained 4 bases not matched to a gene. Germline-derived CDR1 and CDR2 are LGHDT and YNNKEL (reference sequence). CDR3 DNA: TGTGCCAGCAGCAGGACAGGCAGCTCCTACGAGCAGTACTTC. Its translation: CASSRTGSSYEQYF.

A few counts support this clonotype. The chain combines TRBV5-1 with TRBJ2-1; the D is unclear. The CDR3 runs to 13 residues. Germline V lookup: CDR1 SGHRS, CDR2 YFSETQ. V was shortened by 1 base and J by 8 bases, with 10 bases between the two germline ends. CDR3 amino acids: CASSLRPTDEQFF. As DNA, the CDR3 is TGCGCCAGCAGCTTGAGACCCACAGATGAGCAGTTCTTC.

Regarding this clonotype: A much larger clone differs from this one at a single base, so this may be a read error. The J gene is TRBJ2-3, the V gene TRBV20-1, with 8 bases fitting TRBD2. J gave up 5 bases and V 5 bases, and 12 bases lay outside the gene matches. The CDR3 spans 15 residues. Germline-derived CDR1 and CDR2 are DFQATT and SNEGSKA (reference sequence). The CDR3 loop reads CSARRASGCGDTQYF. In DNA form, the CDR3 reads TGCAGTGCTCGCCGCGCTAGCGGGTGCGGAGATACGCAGTATTTT.

The gene calls are TRBV13 and TRBJ1-1; 8 bases match TRBD1. This CDR3 comprises 15 residues. Germline trimming cut 5 bases from V and 0 bases from J; bases unmatched to any gene: 5. CDR1 PRHDT and CDR2 FYEKMQ come from the germline V gene (reference sequence). The DNA of the CDR3 is TGTGCCAGCAGCATTCAGGGGGCCTTGAACACTGAAGCTTTCTTT. Protein sequence: CASSIQGALNTEAFF.

V usage is TRBV6-5 and J usage is TRBJ2-1; D is perhaps TRBD1 (7 bases). Germline lookup yields CDR1 MNHEY and CDR2 SVGAGI. The CDR3 extends over 14 amino acids. V was cut by 7 bases and J by 5 bases, with 15 bases left in between. The CDR3 DNA sequence: TGTGCCAGCACGGCGGGACAGCACGACAATGAGCAGTTCTTC. Its protein product is CASTAGQHDNEQFF.

This clonotype was found a few times. This sequence joins TRBV12-3 or TRBV12-4 and TRBJ1-6; D might be TRBD1 (6 bases). The CDR3 has 14 residues. V gave up 5 bases and J gave up 6 bases, with 11 bases separating them. The CDR3 region is CASSAGHPNSPLHF. DNA for the CDR3: TGTGCCAGCAGTGCGGGACACCCTAATTCACCCCTCCACTTT.

The rearrangement joins TRBV12-3 or TRBV12-4 to TRBJ2-5; TRBD1 is a possible D gene (6 bases). The V gene lost 3 bases and the J gene lost 5 bases, with 16 bases spanning the gap. This CDR3 is 15 amino acids long. CDR3 in DNA: TGTGCCAGCAGTTTGTTACAGGGCCTTGGGGAGACCCAGTACTTC. Residues: CASSLLQGLGETQYF.

This clonotype was seen more than once but under ten times. The gene calls are TRBV9 and TRBJ2-5; 7 nucleotides line up with TRBD2. The J call may be incorrect, as the DNA end agrees better with TRBJ2-7. The CDR3 loop spans 15 amino acids. The germline gives CDR1 SGDLS, CDR2 YYNGEE. The CDR3 here is CASSVGGGSSHEQYF. The CDR3 DNA sequence: TGTGCCAGCAGCGTAGGGGGGGGGTCGAGCCACGAGCAGTACTTC.

In DNA form, the CDR3 reads TGTGCCAGCAGCCAAGGACAGGAGAGGGAAAAACTGTTTTTT. As protein: CASSQGQEREKLFF. The chain couples TRBV7-8 to TRBJ1-4, with 7 positions matching TRBD1. The CDR3 runs to 14 residues. CDR1 SGHVS and CDR2 FQNEAQ come from the germline V gene. V was pared by 5 bases and J by 8 bases, with 8 bases of the junction left unmatched.

The V call is TRBV11-3, the J call TRBJ1-2; no firm D call. V was trimmed by 2 bases and J by 4 bases, leaving 23 bases between them. The CDR3 is 18 residues long. Germline lookup yields CDR1 SGHNT and CDR2 YENEEA. Here the CDR3 reads CASSLSIHLVGDIYGYTF. In DNA form, the CDR3 reads TGTGCCAGCAGCTTATCAATCCACCTGGTCGGAGATATCTATGGCTACACCTTC.

This clonotype occurred a few times. This rearrangement joins TRBV7-9 to TRBJ1-2; D is perhaps TRBD1 (5 bases). The CDR3 covers 15 residues. Germline loops: CDR1 SEHNR, CDR2 FQNEAQ (reference sequence). The V end was cut by 3 bases, the J end by 0 bases, with 11 bases between. CDR3 coding DNA: TGTGCCAGCAGCTTTAGGCGCAGGGCTAACTATGGCTACACCTTC. This gives the protein CASSFRRRANYGYTF.

V usage is TRBV7-3 and J usage is TRBJ2-5; the D is unclear. Trimming pared 5 bases from V and 5 bases from J, leaving 12 bases between. The V gene's germline CDR1 is SGHTA and CDR2 FQGTGA. CDR3 length: 13 amino acids. CDR3 sequence: CASSRAVWETQYF. For the CDR3, the DNA is TGTGCCAGCAGCCGGGCGGTCTGGGAGACCCAGTACTTC.

This clonotype was seen more than once but under ten times. The chain's CDR3 is CASSSLAGIVEQFF. CDR3 in DNA: TGTGCCAGCAGTTCCCTAGCGGGAATCGTTGAGCAGTTCTTC. The chain combines TRBV12-3 or TRBV12-4 with TRBJ2-1; 9 nucleotides agree with TRBD2. With 4 bases clipped from V and 9 bases from J, the junction kept 7 bases outside the gene matches. This CDR3 has 14 residues.